This T cell receptor (beta chain) originates from a study of T cell responses to AZD1222 COVID-19 vaccine. The CDR3 sequence is 16 residues long. CDR1 SGDLS and CDR2 YYNGEE come from the germline V gene. Between the trimmed V and J ends, which lost 3 bases and 8 bases, there was a span of 18 bases. The table came from immunoSEQ multiplex PCR; TCRdb's copy has only in-frame clones and leaves some out. Of about 150,000 clones detected, 90% appear once; the ten largest clones hold around 1.9%. This sequence joins TRBV9 and TRBJ1-6; maybe TRBD1 (6 bases). This clonotype originated in an adult in good health. The material was peripheral blood, obtained on day 0 of AZD1222 vaccination. CDR3 nucleotides: TGTGCCAGCAGCGGCCGGGACACCGAGGTCGATTCACCCCTCCACTTT. It specifies CASSGRDTEVDSPLHF.